This TCR beta chain was retrieved from a study of T cell responses to AZD1222 COVID-19 vaccine. Overall study findings and caveats: Nearly half of spike-specific TCRs reportedly go after variant regions that carry no mutations.

Trimming removed 4 bases at V and 7 bases at J, with 17 bases between. The CDR3 runs to 15 residues. The germline CDR1 and CDR2 sequences are GTSNPN and SVGIG (reference sequence). Libraries were prepared by immunoSEQ multiplex PCR; TCRdb keeps only in-frame clonotypes and omits some of them. The data contain around 120,000 clones, 70% to 90% of them singletons. As for this clone: Antigen specificity is unknown.

The sequencing used peripheral blood, collected on day 0 of MenACWY control vaccination. The clonotype was recovered from an adult in good health. The V gene is TRBV30, the J gene TRBJ1-6, with unresolved D. CDR3 sequence reads: CAWTFHSTFNSPLHF. Here the CDR3 DNA reads TGTGCCTGGACGTTCCACAGCACCTTCAATTCACCCCTCCACTTT.